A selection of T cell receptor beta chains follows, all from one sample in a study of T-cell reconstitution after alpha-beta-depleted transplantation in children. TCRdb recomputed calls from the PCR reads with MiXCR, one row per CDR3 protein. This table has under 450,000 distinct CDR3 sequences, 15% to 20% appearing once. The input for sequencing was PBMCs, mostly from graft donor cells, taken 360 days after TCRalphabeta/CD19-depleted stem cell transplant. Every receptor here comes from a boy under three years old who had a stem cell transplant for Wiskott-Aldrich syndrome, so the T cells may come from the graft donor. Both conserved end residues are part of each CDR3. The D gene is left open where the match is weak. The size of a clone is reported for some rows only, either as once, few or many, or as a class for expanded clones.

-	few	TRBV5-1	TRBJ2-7	TGCGCCAGCAGCCCGACGGGGCACGGCGAGCAGCAGTACTTC	CASSPTGHGEQQYF
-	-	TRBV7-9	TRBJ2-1	TGTGCCAGCAGCACGCGGATGTACAATGAGCAGTTCTTC	CASSTRMYNEQFF
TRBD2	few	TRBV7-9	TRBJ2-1	TGTGCCAGCAGCGGCCGCCGACTAGCGGGTTACAATGAGCAGTTCTTC	CASSGRRLAGYNEQFF
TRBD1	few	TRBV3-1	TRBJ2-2	TGTGCCAGCAGCCACCGAGGGGACAGCACCGGGGAGCTGTTTTTT	CASSHRGDSTGELFF
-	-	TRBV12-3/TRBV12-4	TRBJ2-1	TGTGCCAGCAGTTTGGTGATCGGACGAAACAATGAGCAGTTCTTC	CASSLVIGRNNEQFF
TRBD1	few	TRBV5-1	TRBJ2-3	TGCGCCAGCAGCACGACAGGGAAACGCACAGATACGCAGTATTTT	CASSTTGKRTDTQYF
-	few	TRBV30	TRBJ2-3	TGTGCCTGGAGCGGGGGAAATACGCAGTATTTT	CAWSGGNTQYF
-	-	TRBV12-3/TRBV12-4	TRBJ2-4	TGTGCCAGCAGTTTAGGGCTAGTGGCCAAAAACATTCAGTACTTC	CASSLGLVAKNIQYF
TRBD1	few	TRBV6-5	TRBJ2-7	TGTGCCAGCAGTTGGACAGGTACCAGATTGTACGAGCAGTACTTC	CASSWTGTRLYEQYF
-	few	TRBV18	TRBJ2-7	TGTGCCAGCTCAAACCAGAGATCCTACGAGCAGTACTTC	CASSNQRSYEQYF
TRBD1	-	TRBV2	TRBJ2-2	TGTGCCAGCACCCGAAGGGGACAGGGGAAATTCACCGGGGAGCTGTTTTTT	CASTRRGQGKFTGELFF
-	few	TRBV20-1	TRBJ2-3	TGCAGTGCTAGAGATCCTTGGATCAGCACAGATACGCAGTATTTT	CSARDPWISTDTQYF
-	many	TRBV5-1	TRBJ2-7	TGCGCCAGCAGCTTGGGACAGGCACCTTACGAGCAGTACTTC	CASSLGQAPYEQYF
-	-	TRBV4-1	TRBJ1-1	TGCGCCAGCAGCCGCCTAATAGTGACGGGTATGAACACTGAAGCTTTCTTT	CASSRLIVTGMNTEAFF
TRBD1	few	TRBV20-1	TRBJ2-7	TGCAGTGCTACCGGGGAGTTCCGGGACAGGCTAAAGCAGTACTTC	CSATGEFRDRLKQYF
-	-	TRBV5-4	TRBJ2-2	TGTGCCAGCAGTTCCGACGGGACCCCTAGGCCCGGGGAGCTGTTTTTT	CASSSDGTPRPGELFF
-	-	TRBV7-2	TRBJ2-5	TGTGCCAGCAGCTTCGGGGCAAGAGGGGAGACCCAGTACTTC	CASSFGARGETQYF
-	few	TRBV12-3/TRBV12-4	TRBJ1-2	TGTGCCAGCAGGAGAATCACAGGGTATTATGGCTACACCTTC	CASRRITGYYGYTF
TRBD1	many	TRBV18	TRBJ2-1	TGTGCCAGCTCACCACTTTTTGGACAGGGTCAGTTCTTC	CASSPLFGQGQFF
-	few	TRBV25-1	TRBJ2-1	TGTGCCAGCAGTGATACTGGACCAGGGCAGTTCTTC	CASSDTGPGQFF
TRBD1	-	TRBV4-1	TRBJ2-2	TGCGCCAGCAGCCGACAGGGACCAGCCTACACCGGGGAGCTGTTTTTT	CASSRQGPAYTGELFF
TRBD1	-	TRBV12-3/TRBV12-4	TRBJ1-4	TGTACCTTCAGTTTAGGCTTCCCCCGGGACAGGGCCTGGGATGAAAAACTGTTTTTT	CTFSLGFPRDRAWDEKLFF
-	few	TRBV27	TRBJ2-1	TGTGCCAGCAGTTGGGGGTGGCAATCCCCAGGGAGCTCCTACAATGAGCAGTTCTTC	CASSWGWQSPGSSYNEQFF
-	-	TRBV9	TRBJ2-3	TGTGCCAGCAGCGTAGATCCAACAGATACGCAGTATTTT	CASSVDPTDTQYF
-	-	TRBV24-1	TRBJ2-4	TGTGCCACCAGCAAGGGAGGCCTATCCAAAAACATTCAGTACTTC	CATSKGGLSKNIQYF
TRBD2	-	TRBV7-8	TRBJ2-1	TGTGCCAGCAGCTTATTGATCCGTAAAAGCGGGAGCTCCTACAATGAGCAGTTCTTC	CASSLLIRKSGSSYNEQFF
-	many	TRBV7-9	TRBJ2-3	TGTGCCAGCAGCCCCAGACTAGTCACAGATACGCAGTATTTT	CASSPRLVTDTQYF
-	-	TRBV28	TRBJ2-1	TGTGCCAGCCCCCCCGGGAGGCAGGGGCCCTACAATGAGCAGTTCTTC	CASPPGRQGPYNEQFF
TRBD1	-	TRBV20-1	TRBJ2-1	TGCAGTCCCCAGCGGGCAGGGGGCTCATACAATGAGCAGTTCTTC	CSPQRAGGSYNEQFF
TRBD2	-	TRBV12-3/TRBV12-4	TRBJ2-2	TGTGCCAGCACCCCCCCACTAGCGGGAGCCGCCATTTTCACCGGGGAGCTGTTTTTT	CASTPPLAGAAIFTGELFF
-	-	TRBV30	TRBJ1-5	TGTGCCTGGAGTGTAGGAGGGTCCTCATTTGGGCCCCAGCATTTT	CAWSVGGSSFGPQHF
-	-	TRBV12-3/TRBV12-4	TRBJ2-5	TGTGCCAGCAGTTTCGGGAAGAAGACCCAGTACTTC	CASSFGKKTQYF
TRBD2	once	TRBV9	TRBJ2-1	TGTGCCAGCAGCGTAGCCCCGGGAGGGTACTCCTACAATGAGCAGTTCTTC	CASSVAPGGYSYNEQFF
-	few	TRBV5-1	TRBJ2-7	TGCGCCAGCAGCTTGGTTGGGACATTCTACGAGCAGTACTTC	CASSLVGTFYEQYF
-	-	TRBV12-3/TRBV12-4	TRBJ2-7	TGTGCCAGCAGTACAACCGGGACGGACTACGAGCAGTACTTC	CASSTTGTDYEQYF
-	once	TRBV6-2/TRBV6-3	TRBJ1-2	TGTGCCAGCACCACAAGACAGGCCGCGGACTATGGCTACACCTTC	CASTTRQAADYGYTF